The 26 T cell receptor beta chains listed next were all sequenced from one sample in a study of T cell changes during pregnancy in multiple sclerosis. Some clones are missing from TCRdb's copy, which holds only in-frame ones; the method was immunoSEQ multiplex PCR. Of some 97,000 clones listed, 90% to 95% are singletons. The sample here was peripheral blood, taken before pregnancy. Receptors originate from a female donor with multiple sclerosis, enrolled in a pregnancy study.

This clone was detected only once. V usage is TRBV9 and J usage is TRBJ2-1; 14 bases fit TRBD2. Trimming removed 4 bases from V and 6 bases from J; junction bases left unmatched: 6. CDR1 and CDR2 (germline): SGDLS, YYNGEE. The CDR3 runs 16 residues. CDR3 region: CASSPSGLAGVNEQFF. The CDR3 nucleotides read TGTGCCAGCAGCCCGTCGGGACTAGCGGGAGTCAATGAGCAGTTCTTC.

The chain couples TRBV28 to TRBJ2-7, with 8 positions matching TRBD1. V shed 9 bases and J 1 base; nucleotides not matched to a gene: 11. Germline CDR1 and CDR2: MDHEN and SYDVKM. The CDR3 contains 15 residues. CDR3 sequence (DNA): TGTGCCAGTGAGCTCGGACAGGGTTTGTCCTACGAGCAGTACTTC. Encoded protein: CASELGQGLSYEQYF. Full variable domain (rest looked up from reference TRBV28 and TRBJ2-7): DVKVTQSSRYLVKRTGEKVFLECVQDMDHENMFWYRQDPGLGLRLIYFSYDVKMKEKGDIPEGYSVSREKKERFSLILESASTNQTSMYLCASELGQGLSYEQYFGPGTRLTVT.

CDR3 loop: CASSTSLFNEQFF. In nucleotides, the CDR3 is TGTGCCAGCAGTACTAGCTTGTTCAATGAGCAGTTCTTC. This chain uses TRBV6-4 with TRBJ2-1; a weak D match, TRBD2 (6 bases). Trimming cost V 5 bases and J 6 bases, with 11 bases left between them. CDR1 and CDR2 from the germline V gene are MRHNA and SNTAGT. This CDR3 has 13 residues.

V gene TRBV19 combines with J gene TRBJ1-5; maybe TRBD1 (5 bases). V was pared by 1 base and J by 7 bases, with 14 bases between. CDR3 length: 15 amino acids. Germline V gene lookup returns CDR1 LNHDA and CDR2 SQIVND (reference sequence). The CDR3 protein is CASSIGTGGVQPQHF. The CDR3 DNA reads TGTGCCAGTAGTATAGGGACGGGGGGAGTCCAGCCCCAGCATTTT.

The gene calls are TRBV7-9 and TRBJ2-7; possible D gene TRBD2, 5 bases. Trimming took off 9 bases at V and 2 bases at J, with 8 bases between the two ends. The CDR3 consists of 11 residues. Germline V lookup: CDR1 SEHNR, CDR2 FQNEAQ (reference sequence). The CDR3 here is CASTGTYEQYF. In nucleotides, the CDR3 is TGTGCCAGTACCGGGACCTACGAGCAGTACTTC.

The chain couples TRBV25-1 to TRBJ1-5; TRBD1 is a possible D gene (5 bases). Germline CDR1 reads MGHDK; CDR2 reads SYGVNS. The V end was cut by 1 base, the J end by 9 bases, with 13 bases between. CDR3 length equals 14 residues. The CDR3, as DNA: TGTGCCAGCAGTGAATCTCTCGGGGGTGGGCCCCAGCATTTT. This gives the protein CASSESLGGGPQHF.

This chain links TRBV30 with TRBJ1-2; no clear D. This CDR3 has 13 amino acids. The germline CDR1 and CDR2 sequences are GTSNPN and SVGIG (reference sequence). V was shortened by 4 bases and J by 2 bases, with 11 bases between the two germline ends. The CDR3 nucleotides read TGTGCCTGGACGGCTCAGGCAAACTATGGCTACACCTTC. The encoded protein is CAWTAQANYGYTF.

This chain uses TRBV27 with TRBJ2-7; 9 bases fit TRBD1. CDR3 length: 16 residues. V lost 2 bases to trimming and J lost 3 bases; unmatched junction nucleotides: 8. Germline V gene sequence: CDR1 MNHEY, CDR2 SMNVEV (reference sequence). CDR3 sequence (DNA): TGTGCCAGCAGTTTAGGGATGGGACAGGGTTTCTACGAGCAGTACTTC. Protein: CASSLGMGQGFYEQYF.

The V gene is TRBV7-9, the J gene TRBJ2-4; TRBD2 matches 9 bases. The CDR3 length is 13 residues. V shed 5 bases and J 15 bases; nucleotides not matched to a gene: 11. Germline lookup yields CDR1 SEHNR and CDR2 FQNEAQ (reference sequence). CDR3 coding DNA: TGTGCCAGCAGCCCTTCAGCGGGGGGTCCATTGTACTTC. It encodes CASSPSAGGPLYF.

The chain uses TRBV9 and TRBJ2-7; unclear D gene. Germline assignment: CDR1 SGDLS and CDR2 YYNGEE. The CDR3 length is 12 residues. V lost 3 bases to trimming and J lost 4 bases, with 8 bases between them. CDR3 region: CASSAVPYEQYF. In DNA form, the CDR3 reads TGTGCCAGCAGCGCCGTCCCTTACGAGCAGTACTTC.

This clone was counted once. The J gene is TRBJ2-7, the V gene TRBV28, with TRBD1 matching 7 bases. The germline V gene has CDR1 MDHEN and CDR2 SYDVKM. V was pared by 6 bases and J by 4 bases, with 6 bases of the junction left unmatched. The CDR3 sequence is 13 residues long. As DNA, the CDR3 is TGTGCCAGCAGCCTCGGGACAGCATACGAGCAGTACTTC. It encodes CASSLGTAYEQYF.

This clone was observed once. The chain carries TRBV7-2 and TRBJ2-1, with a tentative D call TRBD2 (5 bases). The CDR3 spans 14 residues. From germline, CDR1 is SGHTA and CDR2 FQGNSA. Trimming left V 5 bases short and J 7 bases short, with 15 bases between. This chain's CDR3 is CASSPHPSGNEQFF. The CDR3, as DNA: TGTGCCAGCAGCCCCCACCCGTCGGGAAATGAGCAGTTCTTC.

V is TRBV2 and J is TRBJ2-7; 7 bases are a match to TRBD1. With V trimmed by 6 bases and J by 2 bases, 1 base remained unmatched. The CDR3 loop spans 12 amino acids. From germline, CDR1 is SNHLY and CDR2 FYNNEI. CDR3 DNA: TGTGCCAGCAGGACAGGGACCTACGAGCAGTACTTC. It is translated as CASRTGTYEQYF. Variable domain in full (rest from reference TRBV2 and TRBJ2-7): EPEVTQTPSHQVTQMGQEVILRCVPISNHLYFYWYRQILGQKVEFLVSFYNNEISEKSEIFDDQFSVERPDGSNFTLKIRSTKLEDSAMYFCASRTGTYEQYFGPGTRLTVT.

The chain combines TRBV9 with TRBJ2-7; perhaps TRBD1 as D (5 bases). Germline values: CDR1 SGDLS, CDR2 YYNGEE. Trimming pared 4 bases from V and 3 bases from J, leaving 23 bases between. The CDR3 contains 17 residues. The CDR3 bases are TGTGCCAGCAGCAACTCCCACCCCAGAACAGGAAGCTACGAGCAGTACTTC. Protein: CASSNSHPRTGSYEQYF.

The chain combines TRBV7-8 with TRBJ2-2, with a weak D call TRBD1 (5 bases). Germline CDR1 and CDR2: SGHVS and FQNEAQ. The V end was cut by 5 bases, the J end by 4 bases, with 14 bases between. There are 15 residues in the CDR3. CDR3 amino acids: CASSPQRQFTGELFF. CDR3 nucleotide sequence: TGTGCCAGCAGCCCCCAAAGACAGTTCACCGGGGAGCTGTTTTTT. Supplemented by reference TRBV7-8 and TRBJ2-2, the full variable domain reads GAGVSQSPRYKVAKRGQDVALRCDPISGHVSLFWYQQALGQGPEFLTYFQNEAQLDKSGLPSDRFFAERPEGSVSTLKIQRTQQEDSAVYLCASSPQRQFTGELFFGEGSRLTVL.

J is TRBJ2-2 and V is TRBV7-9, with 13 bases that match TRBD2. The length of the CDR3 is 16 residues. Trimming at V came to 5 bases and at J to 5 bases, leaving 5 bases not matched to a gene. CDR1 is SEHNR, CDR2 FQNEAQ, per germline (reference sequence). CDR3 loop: CASSLGLAGATGELFF. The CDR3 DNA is TGTGCCAGCAGCCTTGGACTAGCGGGAGCTACCGGGGAGCTGTTTTTT.

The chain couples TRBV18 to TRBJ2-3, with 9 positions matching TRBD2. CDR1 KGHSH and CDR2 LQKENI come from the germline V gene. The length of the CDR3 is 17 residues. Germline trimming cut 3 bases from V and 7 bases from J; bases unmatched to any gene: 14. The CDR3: CASSPPPGLARKYTQYF. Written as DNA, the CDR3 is TGTGCCAGCTCACCCCCTCCGGGACTAGCCAGAAAGTATACGCAGTATTTT.

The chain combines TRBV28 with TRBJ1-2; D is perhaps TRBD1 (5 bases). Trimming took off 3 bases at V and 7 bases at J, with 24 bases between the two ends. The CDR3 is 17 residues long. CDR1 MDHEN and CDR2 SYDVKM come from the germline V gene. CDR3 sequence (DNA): TGTGCCAGCAGTTTTTCAACGTTCGGGGGAGGATCTATTGGCTACACCTTC. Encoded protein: CASSFSTFGGGSIGYTF.

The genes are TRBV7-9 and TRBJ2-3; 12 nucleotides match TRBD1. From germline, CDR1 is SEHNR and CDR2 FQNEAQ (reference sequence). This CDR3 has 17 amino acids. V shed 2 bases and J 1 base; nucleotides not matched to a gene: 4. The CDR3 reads CASSLRDRGPGTDTQYF. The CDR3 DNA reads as TGTGCCAGCAGCTTAAGGGACAGGGGGCCAGGCACAGATACGCAGTATTTT.

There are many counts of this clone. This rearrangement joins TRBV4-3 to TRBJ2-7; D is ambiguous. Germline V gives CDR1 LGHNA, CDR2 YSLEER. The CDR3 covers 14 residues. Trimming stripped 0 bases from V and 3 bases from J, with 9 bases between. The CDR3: CASSQDRSNYEQYF. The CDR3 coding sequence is TGCGCCAGCAGCCAAGACAGATCGAACTACGAGCAGTACTTC.

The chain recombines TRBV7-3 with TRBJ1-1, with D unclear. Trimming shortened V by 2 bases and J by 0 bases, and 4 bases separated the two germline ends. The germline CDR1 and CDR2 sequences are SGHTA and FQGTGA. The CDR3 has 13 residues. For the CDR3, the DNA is TGTGCCAGCAGCTTAGGCATGAACACTGAAGCTTTCTTT. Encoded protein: CASSLGMNTEAFF.

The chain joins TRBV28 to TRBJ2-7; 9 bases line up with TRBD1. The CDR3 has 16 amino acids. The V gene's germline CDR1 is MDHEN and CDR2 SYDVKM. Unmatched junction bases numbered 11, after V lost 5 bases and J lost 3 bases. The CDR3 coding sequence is TGTGCCAGCAGTACCTCGGACAGGGGAACTTACTACGAGCAGTACTTC. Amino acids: CASSTSDRGTYYEQYF.

As DNA, the CDR3 is TGTGCCAGCAGCGTAGGTCAAAACAGGGGGGGTTCCTACAATGAGCAGTTCTTC. Protein product: CASSVGQNRGGSYNEQFF. The chain joins TRBV9 to TRBJ2-1; D is possibly TRBD1 (8 bases). CDR1 and CDR2 from the germline V gene are SGDLS and YYNGEE. Between the trimmed V and J ends, which lost 0 bases and 1 base, there was a span of 17 bases. This CDR3 has 18 residues.

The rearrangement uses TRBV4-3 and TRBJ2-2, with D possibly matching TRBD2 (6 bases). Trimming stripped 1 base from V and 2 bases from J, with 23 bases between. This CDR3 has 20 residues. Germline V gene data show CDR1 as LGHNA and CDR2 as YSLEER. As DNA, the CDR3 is TGCGCCAGCAGCCAAGGATGGGGTTTAGGTAGCGGAACCAACACCGGGGAGCTGTTTTTT. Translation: CASSQGWGLGSGTNTGELFF.

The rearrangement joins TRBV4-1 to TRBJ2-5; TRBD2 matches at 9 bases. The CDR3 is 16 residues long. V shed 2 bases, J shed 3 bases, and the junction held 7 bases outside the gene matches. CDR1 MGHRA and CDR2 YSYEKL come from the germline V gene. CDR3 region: CASSQPKGLAEETQYF. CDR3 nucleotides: TGCGCCAGCAGCCAACCAAAGGGACTAGCAGAAGAGACCCAGTACTTC.

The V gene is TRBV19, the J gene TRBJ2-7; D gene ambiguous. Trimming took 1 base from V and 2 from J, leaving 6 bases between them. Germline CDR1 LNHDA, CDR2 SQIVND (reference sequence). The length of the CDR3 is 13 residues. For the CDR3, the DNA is TGTGCCAGTAGTATAGGGGCTGCCTACGAGCAGTACTTC. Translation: CASSIGAAYEQYF.